This TCR beta chain originates from a study of PD-L1 blockade in urothelial cancer. V trimming: 1 base; J trimming: 7 bases; junction bases outside the gene matches: 16. The CDR3 runs to 18 residues. Germline lookup yields CDR1 GTSNPN and CDR2 SVGIG (reference sequence). Data came from immunoSEQ multiplex PCR; TCRdb stores just in-frame clones and leaves some out. This repertoire shows about 45,000 clones, about 91% found once; its top ten account for 3% to 5%. V is TRBV30 and J is TRBJ2-1; 10 nucleotides align to TRBD1. The starting material was PBMCs, obtained around atezolizumab (anti-PD-L1) treatment. This clonotype was sampled from an elderly man with urothelial cancer. CDR3 sequence reads: CAWSGFRRDRGFDNEQFF. The CDR3 nucleotides are TGTGCCTGGAGTGGATTCCGTCGGGACAGGGGCTTTGATAATGAGCAGTTCTTC. Full variable domain (missing parts from reference TRBV30 and TRBJ2-1): SQTIHQWPATLVQPVGSPLSLECTVEGTSNPNLYWYRQAAGRGLQLLFYSVGIGQISSEVPQNLSASRPQDRQFILSSKKLLLSDSGFYLCAWSGFRRDRGFDNEQFFGPGTRLTVL.